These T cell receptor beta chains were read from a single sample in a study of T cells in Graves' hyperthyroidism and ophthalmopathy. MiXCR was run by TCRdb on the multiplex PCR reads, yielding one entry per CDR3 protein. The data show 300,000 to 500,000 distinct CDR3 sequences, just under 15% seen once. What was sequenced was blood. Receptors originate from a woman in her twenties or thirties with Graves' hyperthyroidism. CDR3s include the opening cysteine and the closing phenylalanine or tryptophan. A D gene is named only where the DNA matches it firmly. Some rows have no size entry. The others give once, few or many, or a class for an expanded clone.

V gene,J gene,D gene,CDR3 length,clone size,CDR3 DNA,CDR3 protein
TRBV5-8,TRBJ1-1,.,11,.,TGTGCCAGCAGAACGTCCCTTTCGGCTTTCTTT,CASRTSLSAFF
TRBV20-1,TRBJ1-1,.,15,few,TGCAGTGCTAAACCACTACAGGTGCGGGACGCTGAAGCTTTCTTT,CSAKPLQVRDAEAFF
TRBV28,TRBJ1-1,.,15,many,TGTGCCAGCAGTTACCAGGACAGAAGGAACACTGAAGCTTTCTTT,CASSYQDRRNTEAFF
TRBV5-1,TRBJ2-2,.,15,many,TGCGCCAGCAGCTTGCGGGGATCCGACGGCGGGGAGCTGTTTTTT,CASSLRGSDGGELFF
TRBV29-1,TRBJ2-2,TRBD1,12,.,TGCAGCGCTAGGACAGGGACCGGGGAGCTGTTTTTT,CSARTGTGELFF
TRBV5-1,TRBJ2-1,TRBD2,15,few,TGCGCCAGCAGCCCTAGCGGGCCCCGGGGCAATGAGCAGTTCTTC,CASSPSGPRGNEQFF
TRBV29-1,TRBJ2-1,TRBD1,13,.,TGCAGCCTAGGACAGGGAAAAGACAATGAGCAGTTCTTC,CSLGQGKDNEQFF
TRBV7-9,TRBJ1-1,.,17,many,TGTGCCAGCAGCCCCCCGGGATGGACATACCCGAACACTGAAGCTTTCTTT,CASSPPGWTYPNTEAFF
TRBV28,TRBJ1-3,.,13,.,TGTGCCAGCACAGGGGAACTGGGAAACACCATATATTTT,CASTGELGNTIYF
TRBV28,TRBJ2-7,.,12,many,TGTGCCAGCCGCAGGGGTTCCTACGAGCAGTACTTC,CASRRGSYEQYF
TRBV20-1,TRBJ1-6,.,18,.,TGCAGTGCTAGAGGCGGTGCTTTCAAGGGTCCCACCTATTCACCCCTCCACTTT,CSARGGAFKGPTYSPLHF
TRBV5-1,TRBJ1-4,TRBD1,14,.,TGCGCCAGCACCCAGGGGGGGACTAATGAAAAACTGTTTTTT,CASTQGGTNEKLFF
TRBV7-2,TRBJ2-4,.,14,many,TGTGCCAGCAGCTTAGTGGTCTTCAAAAACATTCAGTACTTC,CASSLVVFKNIQYF
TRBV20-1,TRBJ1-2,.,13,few,TGCAGTGCTCCTCCGGAAGATATTCGGGGCTACACCTTC,CSAPPEDIRGYTF
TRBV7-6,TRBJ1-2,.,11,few,TGTGCTACAGAGGGGGACTATGGCTACACCTTC,CATEGDYGYTF
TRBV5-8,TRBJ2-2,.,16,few,TGTGCCAGCAGCCCACGTGGAGCCAGGTACACCGGGGAGCTGTTTTTT,CASSPRGARYTGELFF
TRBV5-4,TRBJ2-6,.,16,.,TGTGCCAGCAGCCTCCAACCCAGCTCTGGGGCCAACGTCCTGACTTTC,CASSLQPSSGANVLTF
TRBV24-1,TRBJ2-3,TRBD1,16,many,TGTGCCACCAGTGTAACCGGGACAGGGTATTCAGATACGCAGTATTTT,CATSVTGTGYSDTQYF
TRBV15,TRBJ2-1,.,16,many,TGTGCCACCAGCCCCAGCGGACTGAGCTCCTACAATGAGCAGTTCTTC,CATSPSGLSSYNEQFF
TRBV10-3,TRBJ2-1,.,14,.,TGTGCCACTGATCTTTTGAGCTCCTACAATGAGCAGTTCTTC,CATDLLSSYNEQFF
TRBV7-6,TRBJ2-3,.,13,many,TGTGCCAGCAGCTTAGAGGGGGCAGATACGCAGTATTTT,CASSLEGADTQYF
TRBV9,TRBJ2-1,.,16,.,TGTGCCAGCAGCGTTTTGTCTTTTACAGCGGGCAATGAGCAGTTCTTC,CASSVLSFTAGNEQFF
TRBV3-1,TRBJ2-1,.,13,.,TGTGCCAGCAGCCAGGGTAGTCGCGGTGAGCAGTTCTTC,CASSQGSRGEQFF
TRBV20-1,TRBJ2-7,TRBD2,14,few,TGCAGTGCTAGTCCTAGCGGGGTTGCCTACGAGCAGTACTTC,CSASPSGVAYEQYF
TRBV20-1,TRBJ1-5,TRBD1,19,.,TGCAGTGCTGCCACACCGGGACAGGGGGCAAAAGGGAGCAATCAGCCCCAGCATTTT,CSAATPGQGAKGSNQPQHF
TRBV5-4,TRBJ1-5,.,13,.,TGTGCCAGCAGCGATTATGGAAATCAGCCCCAGCATTTT,CASSDYGNQPQHF
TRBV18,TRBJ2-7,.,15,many,TGTGCCAGCCCCCGGTCCGGGCAGATTAGCTACGAGCAGTACTTC,CASPRSGQISYEQYF
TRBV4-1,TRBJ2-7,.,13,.,TGCGCCAGCAGCCAGGATCTAACCCGCGAGCAGTACTTC,CASSQDLTREQYF
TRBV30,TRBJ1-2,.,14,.,TGTGCCTGGCTTCCGGGACCCCGGAACTATGGCTACACCTTC,CAWLPGPRNYGYTF
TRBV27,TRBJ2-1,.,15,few,TGTGCCAGCAGTGTCCAGGGCGGGCTCTCCAATGAGCAGTTCTTC,CASSVQGGLSNEQFF
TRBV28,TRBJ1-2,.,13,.,TGTGCCAGTCTCTGGGTTGTGGGCTATGGCTACACCTTC,CASLWVVGYGYTF
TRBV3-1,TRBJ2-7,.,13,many,TGTGCCAGCAGCCAAGTCCCGGGACGCGAGCAGTACTTC,CASSQVPGREQYF
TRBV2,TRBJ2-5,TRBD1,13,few,TGTGCCAGCAGTTGGGACAGGGTAGAGACCCAGTACTTC,CASSWDRVETQYF
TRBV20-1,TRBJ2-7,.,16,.,TGCAGTGCTAGAGAATTGGGCCGCGGACAGAGTTACGAGCAGTACTTC,CSARELGRGQSYEQYF
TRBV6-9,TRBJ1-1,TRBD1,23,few,TGTGCCAGCAGTTACCGATTGGACAGGGGGCGCTTTTTATTCGATCCCATGAACACTGAAGCTTTCTTT,CASSYRLDRGRFLFDPMNTEAFF
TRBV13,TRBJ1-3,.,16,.,TGTGCCAGCAGCTTAGACAGGGCCGACTCTGGAAACACCATATATTTT,CASSLDRADSGNTIYF
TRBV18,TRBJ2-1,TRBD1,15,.,TGTGCCAGCTCACCGGGGACAGGGAGCGTTAATGAGCAGTTCTTC,CASSPGTGSVNEQFF
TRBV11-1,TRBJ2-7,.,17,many,TGTGCCAGCAGTCAAATGGGCTACATCGGCAGGGAAAACGAGCAGTACTTC,CASSQMGYIGRENEQYF
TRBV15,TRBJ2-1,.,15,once,TGTGCCACCAGCCTTAGACAGGAGGCCTACAATGAGCAGTTCTTC,CATSLRQEAYNEQFF
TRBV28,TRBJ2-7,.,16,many,TGTGCCAGCACCTCTTATCCCGGGACATCCGGCGACGAGCAGTACTTC,CASTSYPGTSGDEQYF
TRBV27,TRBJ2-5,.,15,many,TGTGCCAGCCGATCTAGGGCCATCCGAGGGGAGACCCAGTACTTC,CASRSRAIRGETQYF
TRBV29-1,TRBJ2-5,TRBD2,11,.,TGCAGCGTTGCTAGCGGGGAGACCCAGTACTTC,CSVASGETQYF
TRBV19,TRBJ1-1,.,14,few,TGTGCCAGTAGTATAATGGGGGACGGAACTGAAGCTTTCTTT,CASSIMGDGTEAFF
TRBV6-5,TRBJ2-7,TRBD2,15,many,TGTGCCAGCAGTTACATGAGAACTAGCGGAAACGAGCAGTACTTC,CASSYMRTSGNEQYF
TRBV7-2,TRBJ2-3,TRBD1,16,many,TGTGCCAGCAGCTTAGTAGGGACAGGGTATTCAGATACGCAGTATTTT,CASSLVGTGYSDTQYF
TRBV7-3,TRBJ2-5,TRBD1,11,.,TGTGCCAGCAGTTCAGGGGGCCCCCCCCACTTC,CASSSGGPPHF
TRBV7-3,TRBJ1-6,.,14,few,TGTGCCAGCAGTCCCGGGACTGAGAATTCACCCCTCCACTTT,CASSPGTENSPLHF
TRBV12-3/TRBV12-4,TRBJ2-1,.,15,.,TGTGCCAGCCACCTGGGGGCAGGGAGGTTCAATGAGCAGTTCTTC,CASHLGAGRFNEQFF
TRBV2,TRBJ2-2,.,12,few,TGTGCCAGCAGTGCAGGTCCCGGGGAGCTGTTTTTT,CASSAGPGELFF